There are many counts of the clone carrying this T cell receptor beta chain. The antigen remains undetermined. The source of the PBMCs was less than 12 ml of fresh peripheral blood. The data belong to a study of T cells in Graves' hyperthyroidism and ophthalmopathy. The study's findings and limits: Most thyroid-expanded clonotypes above 0.001 were also found in blood. Stable hyperthyroidism was separated from ophthalmopathy by a model based on 13 V-J features.

RNA transcripts gave rise to amplified TCR beta CDR3 regions. The study used the HTBI primer set for a first-round RT-PCR of the TCR CDR3. TCRdb reprocessed the multiplex PCR reads via MiXCR and lists one record per CDR3 protein. The table records 450,000 to 600,000 distinct CDR3 sequences, around 15% of them present only once. Looked up from germline, CDR1 is MDHEN and CDR2 is SYDVKM. V shed 2 bases and J 6 bases; nucleotides not matched to a gene: 13. This CDR3 region has 17 residues. The sequence was collected from a woman aged 35 to 49 with Graves' hyperthyroidism. The specimen sequenced was blood. This chain joins TRBV28 and TRBJ1-5, with 7 bases fitting TRBD1. Written as DNA, the CDR3 is TGTGCCAGCAGTTTAATGCCGAGGACAGGAGTGATTCAGCCCCAGCATTTT. Translating it yields CASSLMPRTGVIQPQHF.